This T cell receptor beta chain is from a study of blood T cell repertoires in COVID-19. Overall study: Nucleic acid was either cDNA or gDNA, and it came from T cells, B-cell-depleted T cells, or PBMCs.

As processed by the authors: Researchers report that nucleated cell counts were estimated from reference gene primer amplification. The assay was immunoSEQ multiplex PCR, and TCRdb's table has in-frame clones only and misses some. The D gene and trimming were derived from the DNA, and the V and J assignments and clone size from that table. Altogether about 250,000 clones are present, about nine tenths being singletons, with the ten largest covering 1.5% to 2%. This TCR derives from a woman aged 60-70 years who had recovered from COVID-19. The specimen was peripheral blood.

CDR3 nucleotide sequence: TGTGCCAGTAGTATGTCAGGGGATGGCTACACCTTC. Protein product: CASSMSGDGYTF. The chain has TRBV19 and TRBJ1-2; weak D call: TRBD1 (6 bases). Trimming took off 3 bases at V and 6 bases at J, with 8 bases between the two ends. The CDR3 runs 12 residues. Germline lookup yields CDR1 LNHDA and CDR2 SQIVND (reference sequence).